Listed here are 32 T cell receptor beta chains from one sample, sequenced in a study of blood T cell repertoires in COVID-19. Here immunoSEQ multiplex PCR was the method, and the copy in TCRdb shows in-frame clones only, minus some. The table has some 200,000 clones, around 83% seen once; the top ten hold 1.3%. The sequenced sample consisted of PBMCs or T cells enriched from blood (not recorded which). The source is a middle-aged woman with acute COVID-19.

This chain uses TRBV5-1 with TRBJ2-7; TRBD2 agrees at 10 bases. V lost 4 bases, J lost 4 bases, and 11 bases stayed unmatched. This CDR3 contains 16 residues. Germline V gene data show CDR1 as SGHRS and CDR2 as YFSETQ. The CDR3 here is CASSQTLAGAGYEQYF. CDR3 sequence (DNA): TGCGCCAGCAGCCAGACCCTAGCGGGAGCAGGGTACGAGCAGTACTTC.

V and J are TRBV28 and TRBJ1-5, with 8 bases lining up with TRBD1. V dropped 7 bases and J dropped 6; count of bases not matched to a gene: 11. Germline CDR1 reads MDHEN; CDR2 reads SYDVKM. This CDR3 contains 15 residues. CDR3 region: CASNKIGQGGQPQHF. In nucleotides, the CDR3 is TGTGCCAGCAATAAGATAGGACAGGGTGGTCAGCCCCAGCATTTT.

This rearrangement joins TRBV28 to TRBJ1-1; TRBD1 aligns across 7 bases. This CDR3 is 16 amino acids long. CDR1 and CDR2 from the germline V gene are MDHEN and SYDVKM. The ends lost 5 bases at V and 0 bases at J; junction bases unmatched: 9. CDR3 DNA: TGTGCCAGCAGTCCCCCGCTCAGGGGGGTGAACACTGAAGCTTTCTTT. Protein product: CASSPPLRGVNTEAFF. Filled out from reference TRBV28 and TRBJ1-1, the complete variable domain reads DVKVTQSSRYLVKRTGEKVFLECVQDMDHENMFWYRQDPGLGLRLIYFSYDVKMKEKGDIPEGYSVSREKKERFSLILESASTNQTSMYLCASSPPLRGVNTEAFFGQGTRLTVV.

In this sample, this clone turned up a few times. The chain has TRBV6-2 or TRBV6-3 and TRBJ1-5; 8 bases line up with TRBD1. Germline V gene sequence: CDR1 MNHEY, CDR2 SVGEGT. After removal of 1 base from V and 3 bases from J, the junction contained 17 bases not matched to a gene. The length of the CDR3 is 20 residues. The DNA for the CDR3 is TGTGCCAGCAGTTACTATCCTAAGAATCAGGGGGCCGGTTCCAATCAGCCCCAGCATTTT. It codes for CASSYYPKNQGAGSNQPQHF.

The chain has TRBV4-2 and TRBJ1-5, with D possibly matching TRBD1 (6 bases). Germline V gene data show CDR1 as LGHNA and CDR2 as YNFKEQ. V was trimmed by 0 bases and J by 5 bases, leaving 17 bases between them. The CDR3 consists of 17 residues. The CDR3, as DNA: TGTGCCAGCAGCCAAGATCAGGCGGCAGGGGATTATCAGCCCCAGCATTTT. This codes for CASSQDQAAGDYQPQHF.

The chain is built from TRBV6-4 and TRBJ2-1, with D possibly being TRBD1 (6 bases). The CDR3 consists of 16 residues. Per the germline V gene, CDR1 is MRHNA and CDR2 is SNTAGT. The V end was cut by 0 bases, the J end by 7 bases, with 16 bases between. Here the CDR3 reads CASSDSVRGEMNEQFF. The CDR3 coding sequence is TGTGCCAGCAGTGACTCGGTCAGGGGTGAGATGAATGAGCAGTTCTTC.

This clone has only one observation. This chain connects TRBV3-1 (or the pseudogene TRBV3-2) to TRBJ2-4, with D maybe TRBD1 (6 bases). V lost 0 bases, J lost 1 base, and 16 bases lay in between. There are 18 residues in the CDR3. The germline V gene encodes CDR1 LGHDT and CDR2 YNNKEL (reference sequence). The CDR3 sequence: CASSQDSDRFVAKNIQYF. DNA of the CDR3: TGTGCCAGCAGCCAAGACTCAGACAGGTTCGTCGCCAAAAACATTCAGTACTTC.

The V gene is TRBV6-5, the J gene TRBJ1-6; D ambiguous. V was cut by 0 bases and J by 2 bases, with 8 bases left in between. This CDR3 contains 16 residues. Germline lookup yields CDR1 MNHEY and CDR2 SVGAGI. As DNA, the CDR3 is TGTGCCAGCAGTTACTCCAGGACTACCTATAATTCACCCCTCCACTTT. Its translation: CASSYSRTTYNSPLHF.

CDR3 coding DNA: TGTGCCAGCAGTTACTCGATGTCACGCGTTGCCTATGGCTACACCTTC. It encodes CASSYSMSRVAYGYTF. J is TRBJ1-2 and V is TRBV6-5, with D uncertain. Trimming removed 0 bases at V and 4 bases at J, with 15 bases between. The CDR3 consists of 16 residues. The germline CDR1 and CDR2 sequences are MNHEY and SVGAGI.

This rearrangement joins TRBV18 to TRBJ1-5, with TRBD1 matching over 8 bases. CDR1 is KGHSH, CDR2 LQKENI, per germline. J lost 6 bases, V lost 3 bases, and 7 bases had no gene match. CDR3 size: 15 residues. CDR3 loop: CASSPGQGESQPQHF. The DNA for the CDR3 is TGTGCCAGCTCACCCGGACAGGGTGAGAGTCAGCCCCAGCATTTT.

This clone was detected a few times. This chain joins TRBV4-1 and TRBJ1-4, with 7 bases lining up with TRBD1. V lost 0 bases and J lost 3; bases outside the gene matches: 4. The CDR3 consists of 16 residues. Germline lookup yields CDR1 MGHRA and CDR2 YSYEKL. CDR3 DNA sequence: TGCGCCAGCAGCCAAGAACTAGGGACAGCTAATGAAAAACTGTTTTTT. Translated, it gives CASSQELGTANEKLFF.

This clone occurred a few times. The chain combines TRBV5-1 with TRBJ1-3; possibly TRBD1 for D (5 bases). The V and J ends lost 4 bases and 4 bases respectively, with 18 bases between them. Germline loops: CDR1 SGHRS, CDR2 YFSETQ. The CDR3 runs to 16 residues. The CDR3 sequence: CASSLTVKRSGNTIYF. The DNA of the CDR3 is TGCGCCAGCAGCCTGACAGTCAAACGTAGCGGAAACACCATATATTTT.

V and J are TRBV7-9 and TRBJ2-1; TRBD1 is a possible D gene (5 bases). Germline CDR1 reads SEHNR; CDR2 reads FQNEAQ (reference sequence). This CDR3 is built from 16 residues. V was shortened by 2 bases and J by 2 bases, with 13 bases between the two germline ends. CDR3 loop: CASSLKAKGAYNEQFF. The CDR3 region has the DNA TGTGCCAGCAGCTTAAAGGCCAAAGGGGCCTACAATGAGCAGTTCTTC. Variable domain in full (rest from reference TRBV7-9 and TRBJ2-1): DTGVSQNPRHKITKRGQNVTFRCDPISEHNRLYWYRQTLGQGPEFLTYFQNEAQLEKSRLLSDRFSAERPKGSFSTLEIQRTEQGDSAMYLCASSLKAKGAYNEQFFGPGTRLTVL.

The V call is TRBV28, the J call TRBJ1-2; 8 bases are a match to TRBD1. V trimming: 2 bases; J trimming: 4 bases; junction bases outside the gene matches: 6. CDR1 and CDR2 (germline): MDHEN, SYDVKM. The length of the CDR3 is 15 residues. CDR3 sequence: CASSLQGAPLYGYTF. CDR3 DNA: TGTGCCAGCAGTTTACAGGGGGCGCCCCTCTATGGCTACACCTTC.

The chain combines TRBV27 with TRBJ1-2; 10 bases map to TRBD1. The J segment lost 4 bases and the V segment lost 5 bases, leaving 4 bases of the junction unmatched. The CDR3 is made up of 14 amino acids. Germline assignment: CDR1 MNHEY and CDR2 SMNVEV (reference sequence). CDR3 loop: CASSGRQGAYGYTF. The DNA for the CDR3 is TGTGCCAGCAGTGGACGACAGGGGGCCTATGGCTACACCTTC.

This clone was observed a few times. The chain uses TRBV11-2 and TRBJ2-5; 7 nucleotides agree with TRBD1. This CDR3 region has 16 residues. V shed 5 bases, J shed 3 bases, and the junction held 12 bases outside the gene matches. The germline V gene encodes CDR1 SGHAT and CDR2 FQNNGV. For the CDR3, the DNA is TGTGCCAGCAGCCAAACTACCACAGGGGCTAAAGAGACCCAGTACTTC. Its protein product is CASSQTTTGAKETQYF.

The gene calls are TRBV27 and TRBJ1-1, with 8 positions matching TRBD1. Germline V gene data show CDR1 as MNHEY and CDR2 as SMNVEV (reference sequence). The trim removed 5 bases at V and 5 bases at J, leaving 4 bases unmatched. The CDR3 length is 13 residues. The CDR3 is CASSTGGITEAFF. The CDR3 DNA reads as TGTGCCAGCAGTACAGGGGGGATAACTGAAGCTTTCTTT.

V gene TRBV4-1 combines with J gene TRBJ2-7; TRBD2 agrees at 8 bases. CDR1 MGHRA and CDR2 YSYEKL come from the germline V gene. The junction had 7 bases not matched to a gene; V was cut back by 0 bases and J by 6 bases. The CDR3 is made up of 15 amino acids. CDR3 bases: TGCGCCAGCAGCCAAGAGGGCAGCGGGAGTGTCGAGCAGTACTTC. It codes for CASSQEGSGSVEQYF.

The V call is TRBV30, the J call TRBJ2-1, with a weak D call TRBD2 (6 bases). The CDR3 contains 13 residues. Per the germline V gene, CDR1 is GTSNPN and CDR2 is SVGIG (reference sequence). V dropped 1 base and J dropped 6 bases, with 10 bases sitting between them. CDR3 protein: CAWSAGGGNEQFF. Here the CDR3 DNA reads TGTGCCTGGAGTGCTGGGGGAGGCAATGAGCAGTTCTTC.

This clone was found once. J is TRBJ2-7 and V is TRBV28; 8 positions agree with TRBD1. This CDR3 comprises 14 residues. Germline loops: CDR1 MDHEN, CDR2 SYDVKM. Trimming removed 7 bases from V and 2 bases from J; junction bases left unmatched: 7. CDR3 DNA sequence: TGTGCCAGCAAACCGACAGGGGATCCCTACGAGCAGTACTTC. It codes for CASKPTGDPYEQYF.

The chain employs TRBV19 and TRBJ2-6; TRBD1 agrees at 9 bases. With 5 bases clipped from V and 0 bases from J, the junction kept 8 bases outside the gene matches. Germline V gene sequence: CDR1 LNHDA, CDR2 SQIVND (reference sequence). This CDR3 region has 18 residues. CDR3 bases: TGTGCCAGTAGTTCCAAAGGGACAGGGAACTCTGGGGCCAACGTCCTGACTTTC. It codes for CASSSKGTGNSGANVLTF. Full variable domain (remainder filled in from reference TRBV19 and TRBJ2-6): DGGITQSPKYLFRKEGQNVTLSCEQNLNHDAMYWYRQDPGQGLRLIYYSQIVNDFQKGDIAEGYSVSREKKESFPLTVTSAQKNPTAFYLCASSSKGTGNSGANVLTFGAGSRLTVL.

The rearrangement links TRBV24-1 to TRBJ1-2; no clear D gene. Germline lookup yields CDR1 KGHDR and CDR2 SFDVKD. Trimming pared 4 bases from V and 7 bases from J, leaving 12 bases between. This CDR3 is 13 amino acids long. CDR3 in amino acids: CATSDRGSFGYTF. The CDR3 bases are TGTGCCACCAGTGACCGAGGATCTTTTGGCTACACCTTC.

The J gene is TRBJ2-3, the V gene TRBV10-3; D perhaps matches TRBD2 (7 bases). CDR3 length: 18 amino acids. V was clipped by 2 bases and J by 2 bases, with 20 bases between them. Germline CDR1 reads ENHRY; CDR2 reads SYGVKD. The CDR3 protein is CAISEPQLGGGVTDTQYF. The CDR3 DNA is TGTGCCATCAGTGAGCCCCAATTAGGGGGGGGAGTCACAGATACGCAGTATTTT.

The gene calls are TRBV21-1 and TRBJ1-5; TRBD1 is the table's D call, not checked against the DNA. TRBV21-1 is shown as a pseudogene. CDR3 length: 18 residues. In DNA form, the CDR3 reads TGTGCCAGCAGCAAAGCGGGAGTTGGGGGCTTCAGAGGTCAGCCCCAGCATTTT. This sequence encodes CASSKAGVGGFRGQPQHF.

V usage is TRBV30 and J usage is TRBJ1-1; D remains ambiguous. Germline V gives CDR1 GTSNPN, CDR2 SVGIG (reference sequence). This CDR3 is built from 13 residues. Trimming removed 0 bases at V and 11 bases at J, with 16 bases between. The CDR3 nucleotides are TGTGCCTGGAGTGTACAAGGAGGTTGGTCGGCTTTCTTT. Amino acids: CAWSVQGGWSAFF.

The chain uses TRBV7-9 and TRBJ2-1; D gene ambiguous. Looked up from germline, CDR1 is SEHNR and CDR2 is FQNEAQ (reference sequence). Trimming stripped 0 bases from V and 1 base from J, with 4 bases between. The CDR3 has 14 amino acids. In DNA form, the CDR3 reads TGTGCCAGCAGCTTAGCGCAGTCCTACAATGAGCAGTTCTTC. Its translation is CASSLAQSYNEQFF. The full variable domain, rest sourced from reference TRBV7-9 and TRBJ2-1, is DTGVSQNPRHKITKRGQNVTFRCDPISEHNRLYWYRQTLGQGPEFLTYFQNEAQLEKSRLLSDRFSAERPKGSFSTLEIQRTEQGDSAMYLCASSLAQSYNEQFFGPGTRLTVL.

The chain has TRBV7-8 and TRBJ2-1; 8 nucleotides match TRBD2. This CDR3 has 14 amino acids. The junction had 7 bases not matched to a gene; V was cut back by 5 bases and J by 7 bases. Germline V gene lookup returns CDR1 SGHVS and CDR2 FQNEAQ. The CDR3 sequence is CASSAGERGNEQFF. The DNA of the CDR3 is TGTGCCAGCAGCGCGGGGGAGCGGGGGAATGAGCAGTTCTTC.

This chain uses TRBV20-1 with TRBJ1-2; no clear D. Per the germline V gene, CDR1 is DFQATT and CDR2 is SNEGSKA (reference sequence). This CDR3 spans 12 amino acids. Trimming took off 3 bases at V and 8 bases at J, with 13 bases between the two ends. CDR3 in amino acids: CSASLQRGGYTF. CDR3 coding DNA: TGCAGTGCTAGTCTCCAACGCGGGGGCTACACCTTC.

In regard to this clone: The junction differs from germline at one of its ends, possibly a read error. The J gene is TRBJ2-1, the V gene TRBV11-2, with TRBD1 matching 9 bases. The germline gives CDR1 SGHAT, CDR2 FQNNGV. The CDR3 sequence is 13 residues long. The CDR3 sequence: CASSLGQGGGWVF. CDR3 nucleotide sequence: TGTGCCAGCAGCTTGGGACAGGGAGGAGGTTGGGTCTTC.

About this clone itself: The sample carries other DNA sequences with the same CDR3. The chain joins TRBV27 to TRBJ2-1; 12 bases agree with TRBD2. Germline V CDR1 and CDR2: MNHEY, SMNVEV (reference sequence). The J segment lost 10 bases and the V segment lost 6 bases, leaving 7 bases of the junction unmatched. The CDR3 runs 14 residues. DNA of the CDR3: TGTGCCAGCAGCTCCGGACTAGCGGGAAACGAGCAGTTCTTC. This encodes CASSSGLAGNEQFF.

This clone was picked up a small number of times. V gene TRBV6-4 combines with J gene TRBJ2-6; TRBD1 is a possible D gene (6 bases). Germline-derived CDR1 and CDR2 are MRHNA and SNTAGT. CDR3 length equals 16 residues. V lost 10 bases and J lost 0, with 16 bases in between. The CDR3 DNA is TGTGCCACCGCACCGGGACATCGCTCTGGGGCCAACGTCCTGACTTTC. Translated, it gives CATAPGHRSGANVLTF.

The chain links TRBV2 to TRBJ2-7; weak D call: TRBD2 (5 bases). CDR1 and CDR2 from the germline V gene are SNHLY and FYNNEI. V was trimmed by 1 base and J by 3 bases, leaving 10 bases between them. The CDR3 spans 14 residues. CDR3 region: CASSEGTGDYEQYF. As DNA, the CDR3 is TGTGCCAGCAGTGAAGGGACTGGGGACTACGAGCAGTACTTC.